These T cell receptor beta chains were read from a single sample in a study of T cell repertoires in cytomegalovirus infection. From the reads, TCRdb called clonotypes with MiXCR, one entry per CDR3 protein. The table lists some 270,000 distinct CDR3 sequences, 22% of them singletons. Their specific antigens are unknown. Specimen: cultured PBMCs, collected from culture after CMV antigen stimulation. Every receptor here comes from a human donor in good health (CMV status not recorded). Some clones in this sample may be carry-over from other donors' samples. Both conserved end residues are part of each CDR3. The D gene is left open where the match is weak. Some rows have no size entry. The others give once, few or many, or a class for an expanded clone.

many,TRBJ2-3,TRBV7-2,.,TGTGCCAGCAGCCAGTCCGGGACTAGCACAGATACGCAGTATTTT,CASSQSGTSTDTQYF
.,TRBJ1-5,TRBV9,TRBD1,TGTGCCAGCAGCCAAACCCAGACGGGACAGGGTGGGCATTTT,CASSQTQTGQGGHF
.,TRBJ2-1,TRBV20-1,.,TGCAGTGCTAGAGGACCGGGACGGCATCCTAACAATGAGCAGTTCTTC,CSARGPGRHPNNEQFF
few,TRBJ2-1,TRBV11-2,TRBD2,TGTGCCAGCAGTCAGCTAGCGGGAGCACGCAATGAGCAGTTCTTC,CASSQLAGARNEQFF
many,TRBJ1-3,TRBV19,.,TGTGCCAGTCGGGTAGGGTCTAGCTCTGGAAACACCATATATTTT,CASRVGSSSGNTIYF
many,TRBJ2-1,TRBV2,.,TGTGCCAGCAGGGACTGGTCAAACAATGAGCAGTTCTTC,CASRDWSNNEQFF
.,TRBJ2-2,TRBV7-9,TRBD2,TGTGCCAGCAGCCCGACTAGCGGGAGTTCCCCCGCGAACACCGGGGAGCTGTTTTTT,CASSPTSGSSPANTGELFF
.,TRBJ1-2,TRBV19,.,TGTGCCAGTAGTATTAACAGGGAGAATAACTATGGCTACACCTTC,CASSINRENNYGYTF
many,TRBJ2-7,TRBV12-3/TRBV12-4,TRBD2,TGTGCCAGCAGAAAGCTAGCGGACTGGTCCTACGAGCAGTACTTC,CASRKLADWSYEQYF
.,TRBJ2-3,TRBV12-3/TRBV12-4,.,TGTGCCAGCAGCCCTGGCCTGAGGTCGAGCACAGATACGCAGTATTTT,CASSPGLRSSTDTQYF
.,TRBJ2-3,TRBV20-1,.,TGCAGTGCCCGAGACGGGACAACGCTTCTAGCGGCCTCCGAGTCTATACGCACAGATACGCAGTATTTT,CSARDGTTLLAASESIRTDTQYF
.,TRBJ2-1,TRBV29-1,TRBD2,TGCAGCGTTGACAGTAGCGGGGTCTACAATGAGCAGTTCTTC,CSVDSSGVYNEQFF
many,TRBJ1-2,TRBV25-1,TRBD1,TGTGCCAGCAGTGAATTTAAGGGGGCGAGCTATGGCTACACCTTC,CASSEFKGASYGYTF